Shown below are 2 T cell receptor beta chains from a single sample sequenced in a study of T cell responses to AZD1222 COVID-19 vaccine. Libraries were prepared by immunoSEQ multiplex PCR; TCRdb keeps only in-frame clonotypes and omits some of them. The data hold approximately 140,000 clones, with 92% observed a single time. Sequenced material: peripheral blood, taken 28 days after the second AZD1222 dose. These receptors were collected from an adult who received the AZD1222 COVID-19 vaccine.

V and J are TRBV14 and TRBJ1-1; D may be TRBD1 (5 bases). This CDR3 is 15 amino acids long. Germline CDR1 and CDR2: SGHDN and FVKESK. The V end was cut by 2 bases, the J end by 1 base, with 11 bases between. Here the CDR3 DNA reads TGTGCCAGCAGCCAACAATTGACAGAGAACACTGAAGCTTTCTTT. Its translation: CASSQQLTENTEAFF.

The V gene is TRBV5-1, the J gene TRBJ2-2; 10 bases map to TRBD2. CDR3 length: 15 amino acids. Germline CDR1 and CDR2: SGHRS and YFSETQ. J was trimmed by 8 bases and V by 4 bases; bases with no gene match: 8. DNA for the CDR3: TGCGCCAGCAGCACTAGCGGGACCCTAGGAGGGGAGCTGTTTTTT. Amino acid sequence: CASSTSGTLGGELFF.